The T cell receptor beta chain under discussion was sequenced for a study of beta chain features in type 1 diabetes. Study-wide results and caveats: At VDJ recombination sites, type 1 diabetes patients had fewer insertions and more deleted nucleotides. Sequencing from cDNA could over-represent high-TCR-expressing cells.

V lost 2 bases, J lost 4 bases, and 11 bases lay in between. Germline V gene data show CDR1 as SGHDT and CDR2 as YYEEEE. The CDR3 contains 14 residues. As concerns this clone: The antigen remains unidentified.

Isolation of CD4+ naive, central memory, regulatory and stem cell-like memory cells was achieved by sorting via CD45RO/CCR7/CD25/CD127/CD95/CD27. Purities over 95% were achieved in all sorted populations. The sequenced template was cDNA made from the entire isolated RNA. TCRdb's table, derived via immunoSEQ multiplex PCR, lists solely in-frame clones and lacks some. Among about 400,000 clones, roughly 13% were seen once, and the ten largest hold about 0.018%. The chain joins TRBV5-6 to TRBJ2-3; D unresolved. Sequences were obtained from naive CD4+ T cells from blood. This TCR derives from a man in his late teens or twenties in good health. CDR3 bases: TGTGCCAGCAGCTTCTATAGTGCCCCAGATACGCAGTATTTT. Translation gives CASSFYSAPDTQYF.